The entry below gives a single T cell receptor beta chain sequence along with its context. CDR1 is MNHEY and CDR2 is SVGAGI in the germline V gene. Between the trimmed V and J ends, which lost 6 bases and 7 bases, there was a span of 18 bases. This CDR3 is 14 amino acids long. This table comes from immunoSEQ multiplex PCR, and its TCRdb copy is limited to in-frame clones, with some not included. The sample includes about 86,000 clones, around 90% seen only once; the top ten take 1.5% to 2%. The sample is drawn from a study of T cell changes during pregnancy in multiple sclerosis. The sequenced sample was peripheral blood, obtained in the first trimester of pregnancy. V usage is TRBV6-5 and J usage is TRBJ2-5; possible D gene TRBD2, 6 bases. The receptor was isolated from a female donor in good health, enrolled as a control in a pregnancy study. The CDR3 nucleotides are TGTGCCAGCAGCGCGGGACGGACCGGGGCGACCCAGTACTTC. This gives the protein CASSAGRTGATQYF.